The 3 T cell receptor beta chains listed next were all sequenced from one sample in a study of blood T cell repertoires in COVID-19. Sequencing used immunoSEQ multiplex PCR; TCRdb keeps in-frame clones, though not all of them. The sample consists of 87,000 or so clones, around 90% of them appearing once. Sequences were obtained from peripheral blood. The receptors were sampled from a man older than 75 with acute or convalescent COVID-19.

This chain uses TRBV15 with TRBJ1-2, with a weak D call TRBD1 (6 bases). This CDR3 comprises 12 residues. Per the germline V gene, CDR1 is LNHNV and CDR2 is YYDKDF (reference sequence). Trimming removed 4 bases from V and 4 bases from J, with 7 bases in between. The CDR3 spells CATSTTGYGYTF. For the CDR3, the DNA is TGTGCCACCAGCACGACAGGCTATGGCTACACCTTC. The whole variable domain, filled in from reference TRBV15 and TRBJ1-2, reads DAMVIQNPRYQVTQFGKPVTLSCSQTLNHNVMYWYQQKSSQAPKLLFHYYDKDFNNEADTPDNFQSRRPNTSFCFLDIRSPGLGDTAMYLCATSTTGYGYTFGSGTRLTVV.

The chain has TRBV5-1 and TRBJ2-1; 13 bases map to TRBD2. The germline CDR1 and CDR2 sequences are SGHRS and YFSETQ. CDR3 length: 18 residues. Germline trimming cut 0 bases from V and 0 bases from J; bases unmatched to any gene: 3. CDR3 amino acids: CASSLELAGGSSYNEQFF. The CDR3 nucleotides are TGCGCCAGCAGCTTGGAACTAGCGGGAGGGAGCTCCTACAATGAGCAGTTCTTC.

The chain recombines TRBV6-5 with TRBJ1-2, with D maybe TRBD1 (5 bases). Trimming took 3 bases from V and 7 from J, leaving 12 bases between them. The germline V gene encodes CDR1 MNHEY and CDR2 SVGAGI. This CDR3 region has 13 residues. The CDR3 sequence: CASSYRGEGGYTF. The CDR3 DNA reads as TGTGCCAGCAGTTATCGGGGGGAAGGTGGCTACACCTTC.